Sequencing of this T cell receptor beta chain was carried out in a study of shared clonotypes between healthy human individuals. This CDR3 comprises 14 residues. V lost 5 bases and J lost 5, with 12 bases in between. The germline CDR1 and CDR2 sequences are MNHEY and SMNVEV (reference sequence). Splitting of each subset's genomic DNA was done evenly across several immunoSEQ plates. Method: immunoSEQ multiplex PCR; TCRdb's copy keeps in-frame clones and lacks some. This table has millions of clones, 85% to 95% appearing once. Notes on this clone: What it recognizes is unknown.

Study results and caveats: Clonotype sharing across several donors was observed for about 4.8% of naive CD4 clonotypes.

The sequence came from a young man in good health. Some clones in this sample may be carry-over from other donors' samples. This sequence joins TRBV27 and TRBJ2-2, with a tentative D call TRBD2 (6 bases). Material: naive CD4+ T cells from PBMCs. Stated subset: CD45RA+ positively selected. CDR3 loop: CASSRRGRTGELFF. In DNA form, the CDR3 reads TGTGCCAGCAGTAGGAGGGGTAGGACCGGGGAGCTGTTTTTT.